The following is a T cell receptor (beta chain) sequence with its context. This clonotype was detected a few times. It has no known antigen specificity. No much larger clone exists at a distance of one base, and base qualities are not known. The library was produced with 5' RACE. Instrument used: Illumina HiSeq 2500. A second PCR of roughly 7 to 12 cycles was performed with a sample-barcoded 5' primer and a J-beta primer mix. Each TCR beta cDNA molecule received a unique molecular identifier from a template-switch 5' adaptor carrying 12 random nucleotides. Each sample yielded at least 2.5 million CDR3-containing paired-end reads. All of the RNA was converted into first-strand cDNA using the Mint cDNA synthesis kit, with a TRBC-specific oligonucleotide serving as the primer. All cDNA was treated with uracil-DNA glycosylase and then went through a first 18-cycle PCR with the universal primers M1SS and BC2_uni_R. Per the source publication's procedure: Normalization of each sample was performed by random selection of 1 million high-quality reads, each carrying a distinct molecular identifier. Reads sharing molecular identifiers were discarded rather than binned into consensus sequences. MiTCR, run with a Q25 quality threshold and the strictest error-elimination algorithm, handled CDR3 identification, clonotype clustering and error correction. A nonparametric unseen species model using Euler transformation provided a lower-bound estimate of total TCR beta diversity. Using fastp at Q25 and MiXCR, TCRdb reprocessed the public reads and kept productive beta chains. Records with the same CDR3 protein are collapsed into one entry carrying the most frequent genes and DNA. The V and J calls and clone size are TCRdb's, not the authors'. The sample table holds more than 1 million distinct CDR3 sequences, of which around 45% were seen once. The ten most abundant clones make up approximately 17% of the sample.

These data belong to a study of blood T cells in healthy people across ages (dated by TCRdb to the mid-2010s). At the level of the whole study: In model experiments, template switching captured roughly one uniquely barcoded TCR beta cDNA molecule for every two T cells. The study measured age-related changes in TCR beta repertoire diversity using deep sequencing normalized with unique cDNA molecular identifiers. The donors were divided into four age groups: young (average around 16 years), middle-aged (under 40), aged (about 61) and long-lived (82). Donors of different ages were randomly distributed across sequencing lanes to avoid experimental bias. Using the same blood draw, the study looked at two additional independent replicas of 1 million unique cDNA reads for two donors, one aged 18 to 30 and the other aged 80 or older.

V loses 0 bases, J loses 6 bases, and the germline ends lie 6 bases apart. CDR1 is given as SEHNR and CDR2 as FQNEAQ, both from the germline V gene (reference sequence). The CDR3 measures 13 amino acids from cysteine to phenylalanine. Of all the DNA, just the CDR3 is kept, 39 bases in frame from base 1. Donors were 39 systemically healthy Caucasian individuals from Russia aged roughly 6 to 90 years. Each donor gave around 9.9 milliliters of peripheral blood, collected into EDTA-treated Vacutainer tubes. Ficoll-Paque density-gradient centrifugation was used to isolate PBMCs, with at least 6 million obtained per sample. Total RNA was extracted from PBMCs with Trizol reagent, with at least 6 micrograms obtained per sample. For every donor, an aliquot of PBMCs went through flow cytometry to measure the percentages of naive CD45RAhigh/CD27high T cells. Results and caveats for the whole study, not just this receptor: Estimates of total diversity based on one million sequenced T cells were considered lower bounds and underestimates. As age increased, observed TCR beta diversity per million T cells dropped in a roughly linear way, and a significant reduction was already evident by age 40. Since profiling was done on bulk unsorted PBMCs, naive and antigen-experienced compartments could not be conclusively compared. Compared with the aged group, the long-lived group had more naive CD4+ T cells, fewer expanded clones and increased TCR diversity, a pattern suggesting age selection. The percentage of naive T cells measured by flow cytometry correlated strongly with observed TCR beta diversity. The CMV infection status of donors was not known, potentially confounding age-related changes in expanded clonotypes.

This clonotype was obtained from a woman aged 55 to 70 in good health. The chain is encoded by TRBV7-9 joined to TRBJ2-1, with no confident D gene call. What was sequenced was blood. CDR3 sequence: CASSLAVVNEQFF. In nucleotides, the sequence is TGTGCCAGCAGCTTAGCGGTCGTCAATGAGCAGTTCTTC. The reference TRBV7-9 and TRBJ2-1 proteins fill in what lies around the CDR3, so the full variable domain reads DTGVSQNPRHKITKRGQNVTFRCDPISEHNRLYWYRQTLGQGPEFLTYFQNEAQLEKSRLLSDRFSAERPKGSFSTLEIQRTEQGDSAMYLCASSLAVVNEQFFGPGTRLTVL.